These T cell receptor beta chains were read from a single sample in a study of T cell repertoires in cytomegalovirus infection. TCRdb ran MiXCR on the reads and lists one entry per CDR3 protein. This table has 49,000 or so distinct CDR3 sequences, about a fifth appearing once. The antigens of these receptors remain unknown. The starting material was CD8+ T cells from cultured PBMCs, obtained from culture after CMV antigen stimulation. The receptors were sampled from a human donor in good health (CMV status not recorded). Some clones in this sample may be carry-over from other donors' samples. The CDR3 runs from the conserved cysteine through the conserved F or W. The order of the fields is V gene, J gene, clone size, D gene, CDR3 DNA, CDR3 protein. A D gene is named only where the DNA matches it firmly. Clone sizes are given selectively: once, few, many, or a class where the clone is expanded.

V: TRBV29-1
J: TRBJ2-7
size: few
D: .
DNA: TGCAGCGTTTTCGAGGGGGGCGAGCAGTACTTC
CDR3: CSVFEGGEQYF

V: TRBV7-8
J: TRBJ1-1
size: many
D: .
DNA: TGTGCCAGCAGCTTAGAGCCGCCGAACACTGAAGCTTTCTTT
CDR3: CASSLEPPNTEAFF

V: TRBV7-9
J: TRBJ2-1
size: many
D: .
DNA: TGTGCCAGCAGCTTCAGCCTGGGTGAGCAGTTCTTC
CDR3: CASSFSLGEQFF

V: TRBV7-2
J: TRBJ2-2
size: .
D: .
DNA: TGTGCCAGCAGCTCCTTTGCGAACACCGGGGAGCTGTTTTTT
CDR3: CASSSFANTGELFF

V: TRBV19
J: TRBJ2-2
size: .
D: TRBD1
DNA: TGTGCCAGTAGTTTTACAGGGGGGACCGGGGAGCTGTTTTTT
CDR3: CASSFTGGTGELFF

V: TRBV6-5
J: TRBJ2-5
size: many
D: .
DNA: TGTGCCAGCAGTTACTCCTGGGGGCCACGAGAGACCCAGTACTTC
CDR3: CASSYSWGPRETQYF

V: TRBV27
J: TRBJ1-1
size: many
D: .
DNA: TGTGCCAGCAGTTTATACCCAGGGATGAACACTGAAGCTTTCTTT
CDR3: CASSLYPGMNTEAFF

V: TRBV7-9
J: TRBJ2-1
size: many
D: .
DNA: TGTGCCAGCATGGGGTTACGGGAGCAGTTCTTC
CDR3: CASMGLREQFF

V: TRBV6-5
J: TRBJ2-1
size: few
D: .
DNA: TGTGCCAGCAGTTACTCGGAGGAGAGCTCCTACAATGAGCAGTTCTTC
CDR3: CASSYSEESSYNEQFF

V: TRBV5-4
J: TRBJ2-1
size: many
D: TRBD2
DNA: TGTGCCAGCAGCCCGGACTGGAGCGGGGGGGCCTCCTACAATGAGCAGTTCTTC
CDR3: CASSPDWSGGASYNEQFF

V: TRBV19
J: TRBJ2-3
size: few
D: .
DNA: TGTGCCAGTAAGGGGGCAGATACGCAGTATTTT
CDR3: CASKGADTQYF

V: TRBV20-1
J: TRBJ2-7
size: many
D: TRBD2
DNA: TGCAGTGCTAGAGATAGGACTAGCGGGAGTTACGAGCAGTACTTC
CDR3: CSARDRTSGSYEQYF

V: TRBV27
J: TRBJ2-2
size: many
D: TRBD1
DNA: TGTGCCAGCGGGACAGGGTGGACCGGGGAGCTGTTTTTT
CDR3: CASGTGWTGELFF

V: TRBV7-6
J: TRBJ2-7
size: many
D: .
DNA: TGTGCCAGCAAGAACGGCCCCTCCGAGCAGTACTTC
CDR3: CASKNGPSEQYF

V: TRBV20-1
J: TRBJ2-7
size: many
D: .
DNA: TGCAGTGCTAGAGGCGGGGACTTCGACTACGAGCAGTACTTC
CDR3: CSARGGDFDYEQYF

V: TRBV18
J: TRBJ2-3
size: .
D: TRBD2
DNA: TGTGCCAGCTCACCACGTCCGAGCGGGGCAGGCACAGATACGCAGTATTTT
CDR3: CASSPRPSGAGTDTQYF

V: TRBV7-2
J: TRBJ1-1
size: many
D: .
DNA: TGTGCCAGCAGCTTAACGACGAAGGACACTGAAGCTTTCTTT
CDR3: CASSLTTKDTEAFF

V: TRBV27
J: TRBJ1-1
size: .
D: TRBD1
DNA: TGTGCCAACAGTCTGACAGGGGTAAACACTGAAGCTTTCTTT
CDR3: CANSLTGVNTEAFF

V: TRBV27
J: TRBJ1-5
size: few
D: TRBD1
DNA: TGTGCCAGCAGTTTATCCGGGACAGGGTGGGGCAATCAGCCCCAGCATTTT
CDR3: CASSLSGTGWGNQPQHF

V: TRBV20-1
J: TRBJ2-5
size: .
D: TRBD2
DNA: TGCAGTGCTAGAGATACTGCTAGCGGGAGAGAGACCCAGTACTTC
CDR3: CSARDTASGRETQYF

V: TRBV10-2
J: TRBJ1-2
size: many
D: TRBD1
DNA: TGCGCCAGCAGTCGACAGGGTAAATCTGGCTACACCTTC
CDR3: CASSRQGKSGYTF

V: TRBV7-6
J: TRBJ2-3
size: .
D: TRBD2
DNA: TGTGCCAGCAGCTCGGAGAGTAGCGGGAACATAGATACGCAGTATTTT
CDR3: CASSSESSGNIDTQYF

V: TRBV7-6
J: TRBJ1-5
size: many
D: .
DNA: TGTGCCAGCAGCATACAGGGTCACAATCAGCCCCAGCATTTT
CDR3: CASSIQGHNQPQHF

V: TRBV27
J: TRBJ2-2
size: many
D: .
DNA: TGTGCCAGCAGTCCAAACCCGGCGAGATCCAACACCGGGGAGCTGTTTTTT
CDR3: CASSPNPARSNTGELFF

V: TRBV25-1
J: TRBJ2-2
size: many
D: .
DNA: TGTGCCAGCAGTGAATTGGACCCGAGACTCCCCCCCGGGGAGCTGTTTTTT
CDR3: CASSELDPRLPPGELFF

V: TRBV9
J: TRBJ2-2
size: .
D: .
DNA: TGTGCCAGCAGTACCTGGGACACCGGGGAGCTGTTTTTT
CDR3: CASSTWDTGELFF

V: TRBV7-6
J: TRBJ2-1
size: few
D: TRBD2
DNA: TGTGCCAGCAGCCTCCAGCCGGGAGGCTCCTACAATGAGCAGTTCTTC
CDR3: CASSLQPGGSYNEQFF

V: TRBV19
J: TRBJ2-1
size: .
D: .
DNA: TGTGCCAGTAGGAGGGACACATACAATGAGCAGTTCTTC
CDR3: CASRRDTYNEQFF

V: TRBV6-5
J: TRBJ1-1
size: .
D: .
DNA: TGTGCCAGCAGTTCGCCACAGGATCACACTGAAGCTTTCTTT
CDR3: CASSSPQDHTEAFF

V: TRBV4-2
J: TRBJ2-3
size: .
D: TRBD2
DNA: TGTGCCAGCAGCCAAGAATTGGTAGCGGGGGCCAGCACAGATACGCAGTATTTT
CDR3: CASSQELVAGASTDTQYF

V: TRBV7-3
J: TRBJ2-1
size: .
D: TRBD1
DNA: TGTGCCAGCAGCTCACCCGGGACAGGGTCGGTCCATGAGCAGTTCTTC
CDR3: CASSSPGTGSVHEQFF

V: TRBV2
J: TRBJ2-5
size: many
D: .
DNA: TGTGCCAGGGAGAAGCAGGACAGCCAAGAGACCCAGTACTTC
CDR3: CAREKQDSQETQYF

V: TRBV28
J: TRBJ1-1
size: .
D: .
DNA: TGTGCCAGCAGTTTCCCGACGAACACTGAAGCTTTCTTT
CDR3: CASSFPTNTEAFF

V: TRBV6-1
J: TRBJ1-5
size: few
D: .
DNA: TGTGCCAGCAGCATACAGGGAGGGCAACAGCCCCAGCATTTT
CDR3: CASSIQGGQQPQHF

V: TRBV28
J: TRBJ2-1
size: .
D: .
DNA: TGTGCCTGGGGGGGCGGGTACAATGAGCAGTTCTTC
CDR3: CAWGGGYNEQFF

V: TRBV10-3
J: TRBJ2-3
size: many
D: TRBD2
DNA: TGTGCCATCAGTGAGTCTGAGGGAGGGCCCAGAGATACGCAGTATTTT
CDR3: CAISESEGGPRDTQYF

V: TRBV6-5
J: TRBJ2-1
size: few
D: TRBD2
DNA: TGTGCCAGCAGTTACAATAGCGGGAGCTGGGACAATGAGCAGTTCTTC
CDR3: CASSYNSGSWDNEQFF

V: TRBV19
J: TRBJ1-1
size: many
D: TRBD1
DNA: TGTGCCAGTACCGCCGACAGGGGGCTTGACACTGAAGCTTTCTTT
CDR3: CASTADRGLDTEAFF

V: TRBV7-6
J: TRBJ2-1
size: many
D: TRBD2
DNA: TGTGCCAGCAGCTTACCCCCGGGGGGGACCAATGAGCAGTTCTTC
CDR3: CASSLPPGGTNEQFF

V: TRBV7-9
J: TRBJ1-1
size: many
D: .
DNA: TGTGCCAGCAGCTTAGGTGTGGGGGTAGGCACTGAAGCTTTCTTT
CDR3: CASSLGVGVGTEAFF

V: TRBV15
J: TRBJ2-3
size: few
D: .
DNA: TGTGCCACCAGCAGAGGCCGGGGTGAAAGCACAGATACGCAGTATTTT
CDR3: CATSRGRGESTDTQYF

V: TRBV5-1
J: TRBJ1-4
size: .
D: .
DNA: TGCGCCAGCAGCCATCGACCCCTTGAAAAATCTAATGAAAAACTGTTTTTT
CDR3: CASSHRPLEKSNEKLFF

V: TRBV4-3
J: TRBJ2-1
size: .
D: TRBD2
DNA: TGCGCCAGCGGACCAGATAGCGGGTCCTACAATGAGCAGTTCTTC
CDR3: CASGPDSGSYNEQFF

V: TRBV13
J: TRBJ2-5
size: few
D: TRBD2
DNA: TGTGCCAGCAGCTTAACTGCTCGGACTAGCGGGACCCAGTACTTC
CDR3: CASSLTARTSGTQYF

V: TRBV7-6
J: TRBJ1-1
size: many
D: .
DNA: TGTGCCAGCAGCTTAGGCGGGTTGACGAGCACTGAAGCTTTCTTT
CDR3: CASSLGGLTSTEAFF

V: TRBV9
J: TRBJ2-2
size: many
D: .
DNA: TGTGCCAGCAGCGTAGAGATGAACACCGGGGAGCTGTTTTTT
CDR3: CASSVEMNTGELFF

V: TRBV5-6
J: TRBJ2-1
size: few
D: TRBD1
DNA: TGTGCCAGCAGCCCGGGACAGCCCTCCTACAATGAGCAGTTCTTC
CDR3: CASSPGQPSYNEQFF

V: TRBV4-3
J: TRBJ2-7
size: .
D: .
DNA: TGCGCCAGCAGCCAAGGTCGCCGGGGGTCAAGCTACGAGCAGTACTTC
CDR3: CASSQGRRGSSYEQYF

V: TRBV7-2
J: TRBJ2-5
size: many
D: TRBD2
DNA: TGTGCCAGCAGACTCCCGGGAAGCGGGGTACAAGAGACCCAGTACTTC
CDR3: CASRLPGSGVQETQYF

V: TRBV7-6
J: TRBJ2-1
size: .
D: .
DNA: TGTGCCAGCAGCTTAGTCGGCGGCTCCTACAATGAGCAGTTCTTC
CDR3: CASSLVGGSYNEQFF

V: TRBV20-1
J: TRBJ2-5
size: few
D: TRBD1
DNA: TGCAGTGCTAGAGATTCCCACAGGGGGCGGTGGGAGACCCAGTACTTC
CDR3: CSARDSHRGRWETQYF

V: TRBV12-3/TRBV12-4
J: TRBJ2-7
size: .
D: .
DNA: TGTGCCAGCAGTTTTGGCGGGCCCTACGAGCAGTACTTC
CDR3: CASSFGGPYEQYF

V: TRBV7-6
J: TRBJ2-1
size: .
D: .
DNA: TGTGCCAGCAGCTTGGGGCATTGGGCCTCCAATGAGCAGTTCTTC
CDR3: CASSLGHWASNEQFF

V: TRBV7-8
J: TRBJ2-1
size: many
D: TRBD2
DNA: TGTGCCAGCAGAACCGGGACTAGCGGGACAAATGAGCAGTTCTTC
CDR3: CASRTGTSGTNEQFF

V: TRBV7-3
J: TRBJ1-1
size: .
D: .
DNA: TGTGCCAGCAGCCCAGGGGTTTCCTTGACTGAAGCTTTCTTT
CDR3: CASSPGVSLTEAFF

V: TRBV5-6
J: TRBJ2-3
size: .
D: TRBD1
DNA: TGTGCCAGCAGCTTGGTAGGGACAGGGGGAGGCACAGATACGCAGTATTTT
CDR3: CASSLVGTGGGTDTQYF